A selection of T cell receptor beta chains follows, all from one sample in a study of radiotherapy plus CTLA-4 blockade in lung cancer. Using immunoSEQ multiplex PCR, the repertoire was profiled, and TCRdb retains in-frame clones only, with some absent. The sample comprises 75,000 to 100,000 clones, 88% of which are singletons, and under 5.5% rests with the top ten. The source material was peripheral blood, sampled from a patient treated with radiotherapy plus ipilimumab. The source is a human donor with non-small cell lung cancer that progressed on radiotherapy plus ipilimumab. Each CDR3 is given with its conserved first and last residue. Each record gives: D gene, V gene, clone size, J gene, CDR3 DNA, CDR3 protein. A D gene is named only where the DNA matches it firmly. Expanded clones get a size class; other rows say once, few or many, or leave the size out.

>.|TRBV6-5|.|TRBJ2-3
TGTGCCAGCAGTCGTGTCCAAGATACGCAGTATTTT
CASSRVQDTQYF
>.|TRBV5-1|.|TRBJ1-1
TGCGCCAGCAGCTTGCCCGGGACGGCGAACACTGAAGCTTTCTTT
CASSLPGTANTEAFF
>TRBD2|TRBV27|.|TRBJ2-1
TGTGCCAGCAGTCGAACCGGGACTAGCGGGACCAGGGACAATGAGCAGTTCTTC
CASSRTGTSGTRDNEQFF
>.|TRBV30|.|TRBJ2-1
TGTGCCTGGAGTGTAGGCAGGGGGGGCAATGAGCAGTTCTTC
CAWSVGRGGNEQFF
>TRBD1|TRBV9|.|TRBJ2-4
TGTGCCAGCAGCGGCAACAGGGGGAGAGTCAAAAACATTCAGTACTTC
CASSGNRGRVKNIQYF
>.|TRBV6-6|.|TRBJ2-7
TGTGCCAGCAGTTACTTAGCTAGCGCTAACTACGAGCAGTACTTC
CASSYLASANYEQYF
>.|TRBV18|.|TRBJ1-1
TGTGCCAGCTCCCAGGGCGGCCAGGCTGAAGCTTTCTTT
CASSQGGQAEAFF
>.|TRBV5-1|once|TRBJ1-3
TGCGCCAGCAGCGTTGGTGGCTTCGGCTCTGGAAACACCATATATTTT
CASSVGGFGSGNTIYF
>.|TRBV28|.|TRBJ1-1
TGTGCCAGCAGTCGAAGGACAGCAATGAACACTGAAGCTTTCTTT
CASSRRTAMNTEAFF
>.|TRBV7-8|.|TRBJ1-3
TGTGCCAGCAGCACCCCGGGATCTTACTCTGGAAACACCATATATTTT
CASSTPGSYSGNTIYF
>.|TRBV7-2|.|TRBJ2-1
TGTGCCAGCAGCACCTTGGGTTGGGGGGAGCGTGAGCAGTTCTTC
CASSTLGWGEREQFF
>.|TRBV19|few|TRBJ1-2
TGTGCCAGTAGTATCCGAGGTCGCGGCTATGGCTACACCTTC
CASSIRGRGYGYTF
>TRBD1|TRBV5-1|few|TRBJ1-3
TGCGCCAGCAGCCACTTAGCCGGGACAGGTGATTCGAGCTCTGGAAACACCATATATTTT
CASSHLAGTGDSSSGNTIYF
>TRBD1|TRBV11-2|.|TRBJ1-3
TGTGCCAGCAGGACCACAGGGGGCAATGGAAACACCATATATTTT
CASRTTGGNGNTIYF
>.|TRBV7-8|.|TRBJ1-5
TGTGCCAGCAGCCCCGGGGTTTATCAGCCCCAGCATTTT
CASSPGVYQPQHF
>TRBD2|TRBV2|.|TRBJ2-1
TGTGCCAGCAGTCCTAGTCGGACTAGCGGGAGCGAGCAGTTCTTC
CASSPSRTSGSEQFF
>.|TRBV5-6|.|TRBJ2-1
TGTGCCAGCTGCCGACTAGACTCCTACAATGAGCAGTTCTTC
CASCRLDSYNEQFF
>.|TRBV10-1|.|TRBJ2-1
TGCGCCAGCAGTGGTGGGGTCCCGAGCTCCTACAATGAGCAGTTCTTC
CASSGGVPSSYNEQFF
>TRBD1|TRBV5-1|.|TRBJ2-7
TGCGCCAGCAGCCCTGGACAGGGCGGGTACGAGCAGTACTTC
CASSPGQGGYEQYF
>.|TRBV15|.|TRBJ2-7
TGTGCCACCAGCAGCAGCCAAGGGGACCACTCCTACGAGCAGTACTTC
CATSSSQGDHSYEQYF
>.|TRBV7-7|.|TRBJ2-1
TGTGCTAGCAGCCGTGCGGGAATATACAATGAGCAGTTCTTC
CASSRAGIYNEQFF
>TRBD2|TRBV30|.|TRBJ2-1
TGTGCCTGGAGTGTACCACTAGCGGGAGGATTGGAGCAGTTCTTC
CAWSVPLAGGLEQFF
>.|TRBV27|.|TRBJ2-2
TGTGCCAGCAGTGCAGTGCAGGGCCCTACCGGGGAGCTGTTTTTT
CASSAVQGPTGELFF
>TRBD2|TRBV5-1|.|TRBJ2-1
TGCGCCAGCACCCCGGGAGGGGGTACCAATGAGCAGTTCTTC
CASTPGGGTNEQFF
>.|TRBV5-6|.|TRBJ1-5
TGTGCCAGCAGCTTGGGGCGAAATCAGCCCCAGCATTTT
CASSLGRNQPQHF
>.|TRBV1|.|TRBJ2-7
TGCACCAGCAGCCAAGATCGGCGGGAGAGCGCCTACGAGCAGTACTTC
CTSSQDRRESAYEQYF
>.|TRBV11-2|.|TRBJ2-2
TGTGCCAGCAGGAGAACAGGGAACACCGGGGAGCTGTTTTTT
CASRRTGNTGELFF
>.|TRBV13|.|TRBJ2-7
TGTGCCAGCACCAGAAGACAGAGTCCCACCTTGTACGAGCAGTACTTC
CASTRRQSPTLYEQYF
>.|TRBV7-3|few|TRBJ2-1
TGTGCCCCCAAGGGGGACGAGCAGTTCTTC
CAPKGDEQFF
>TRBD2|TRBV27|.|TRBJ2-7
TGTGCCAGCAGTCCCCCCCGGGGGGGGCAGTACTTC
CASSPPRGGQYF
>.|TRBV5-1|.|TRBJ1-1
TGCGCCAGCAGCTTGGTGCAGATGAACACTGAAGCTTTCTTT
CASSLVQMNTEAFF
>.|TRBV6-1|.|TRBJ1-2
TGTGCCAGCAGTGACCTGCGGGGCTACACCTTC
CASSDLRGYTF
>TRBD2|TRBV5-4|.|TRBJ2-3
TGTGCCAGCAGCTCACGACTAGCGGGAGGTCGGAGCACAGATACGCAGTATTTT
CASSSRLAGGRSTDTQYF
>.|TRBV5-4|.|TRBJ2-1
TGTGCCAGCAGCGGCCCCCGGACAAGGAATGAGCAGTTCTTC
CASSGPRTRNEQFF
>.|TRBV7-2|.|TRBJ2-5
TGTGCCAGCAGCTTAATCAGGGGTACAGAGACCCAGTACTTC
CASSLIRGTETQYF
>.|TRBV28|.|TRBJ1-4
TGTGCCAGCAGCCCCCCCTATCGCGGAAAACTGTTTTTT
CASSPPYRGKLFF
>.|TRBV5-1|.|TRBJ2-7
TGCGCCAGCAGCTCCCTGGACAGTAGAGGCGAGCAGTACTTC
CASSSLDSRGEQYF
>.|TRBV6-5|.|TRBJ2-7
TGTGCCAGCACGCAACCGGGTCTCAGGGCGGGGGAGCAGTACTTC
CASTQPGLRAGEQYF
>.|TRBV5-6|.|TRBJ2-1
TGTGCCAGCAGCTTGGTCGGCCCGAATGAGCAGTTCTTC
CASSLVGPNEQFF
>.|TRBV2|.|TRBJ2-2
TGTGCCAGCAGTCAGGGTACCGGGGAGCTGTTTTTT
CASSQGTGELFF
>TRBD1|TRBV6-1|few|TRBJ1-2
TGTGCCAGCAGTGGTAGTGAGGGGGCGTCTAACTATGGCTACACCTTC
CASSGSEGASNYGYTF
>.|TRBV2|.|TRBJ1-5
TGTGCCAGCAGCTCGGGAGTTACGGGAAATCAGCCCCAGCATTTT
CASSSGVTGNQPQHF
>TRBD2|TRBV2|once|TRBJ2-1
TGTGCCAGCAGTGATCTACTGAGAAGGGGACTAGCGGGAGGGCCAGATAACGGTGAGCAGTTCTTC
CASSDLLRRGLAGGPDNGEQFF
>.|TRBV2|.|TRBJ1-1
TGTGCCAGCAGTGGTCAGGGTAACACTGAAGCTTTCTTT
CASSGQGNTEAFF
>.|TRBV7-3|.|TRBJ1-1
TGTGCCAGCAGCCTCTCGTCGGGCACTGAAGCTTTCTTT
CASSLSSGTEAFF
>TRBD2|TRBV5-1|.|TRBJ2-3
TGCGCCAGCAGCGAGGGACTAGCGGGAATAACAGATACGCAGTATTTT
CASSEGLAGITDTQYF
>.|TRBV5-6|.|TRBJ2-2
TGTGCCAGCAGCTTCCAAAATAGCGTAAGGGTTACCGGGGAGCTGTTTTTT
CASSFQNSVRVTGELFF
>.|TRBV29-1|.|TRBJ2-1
TGCAGCGGTGGGCGACTTCTTCATGAGCAGTTCTTC
CSGGRLLHEQFF
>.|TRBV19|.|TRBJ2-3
TGTGCCAGTAGTATAAGTCGGGGCACAGATACGCAGTATTTT
CASSISRGTDTQYF
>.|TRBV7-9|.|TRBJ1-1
TGTGCCAGCAGCTTTCAGGGTTCTACTGAAGCTTTCTTT
CASSFQGSTEAFF
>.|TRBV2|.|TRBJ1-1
TGTGCCAGCATAGAGAGCATCATGAACACTGAAGCTTTCTTT
CASIESIMNTEAFF
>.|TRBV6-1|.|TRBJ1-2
TGTGCCAGCAGTGAAGCTGGGACGTATGGCTACACCTTC
CASSEAGTYGYTF
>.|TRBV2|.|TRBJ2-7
TGTGCCAGCAGTGAAGAGGGAGGAAGCTCCTACGAGCAGTACTTC
CASSEEGGSSYEQYF
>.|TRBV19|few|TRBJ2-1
TGTGCCAGTAGTATCCGGTTCACCTACAATGAGCAGTTCTTC
CASSIRFTYNEQFF
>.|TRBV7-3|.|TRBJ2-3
TGTGCCAGCAGCTTAAAGGGAACCAGTTCAGATACGCAGTATTTT
CASSLKGTSSDTQYF
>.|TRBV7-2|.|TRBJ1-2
TGTGCCAGCAGCTTAGATATCCAAGGGGTGGGCTACACCTTC
CASSLDIQGVGYTF
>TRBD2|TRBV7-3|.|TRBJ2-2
TGTGCCAGCAGCTTAGGAGGGGAGGGCGGGGAGCTGTTTTTT
CASSLGGEGGELFF
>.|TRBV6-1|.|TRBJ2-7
TGTGCCAGCAGGTCTCCGTACAGGGCCTACGAGCAGTACTTC
CASRSPYRAYEQYF